The source of this T cell receptor (beta chain) is a study of neoadjuvant anti-PD-1 for oral cavity cancer. Measured with immunoSEQ multiplex PCR; TCRdb has only the in-frame clones, and not every one. This table has about 15,000 clones, about two thirds appearing once. This CDR3 is built from 11 residues. Germline-derived CDR1 and CDR2 are SNHLY and FYNNEI. With 3 bases removed from V and 8 bases from J, the gap between germline ends came to 6 bases. The clonotype originates from a person between 40 and 85 years old with oral cavity squamous cell carcinoma. The specimen comprised PBMCs, sampled before nivolumab (anti-PD-1) treatment. The rearrangement joins TRBV2 to TRBJ2-3; no clear D. The CDR3 spells CASSDQVTQYF. The CDR3 DNA reads as TGTGCCAGCAGTGATCAAGTTACGCAGTATTTT. Variable domain in full (rest from reference TRBV2 and TRBJ2-3): EPEVTQTPSHQVTQMGQEVILRCVPISNHLYFYWYRQILGQKVEFLVSFYNNEISEKSEIFDDQFSVERPDGSNFTLKIRSTKLEDSAMYFCASSDQVTQYFGPGTRLTVL.